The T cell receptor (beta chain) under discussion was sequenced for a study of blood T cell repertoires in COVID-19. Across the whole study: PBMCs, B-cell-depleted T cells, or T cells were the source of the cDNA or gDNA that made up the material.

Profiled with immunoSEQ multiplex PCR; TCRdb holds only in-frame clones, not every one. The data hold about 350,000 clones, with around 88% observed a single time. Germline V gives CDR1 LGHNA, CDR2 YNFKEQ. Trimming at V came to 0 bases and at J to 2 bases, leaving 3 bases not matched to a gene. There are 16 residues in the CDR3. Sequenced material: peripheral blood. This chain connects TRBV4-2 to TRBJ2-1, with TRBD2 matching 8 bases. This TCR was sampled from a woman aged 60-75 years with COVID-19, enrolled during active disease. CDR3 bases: TGTGCCAGCAGCCAAGAGCGGGGGGCCCCCTACAATGAGCAGTTCTTC. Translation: CASSQERGAPYNEQFF.